The source of this T cell receptor (beta chain) is a study of shared clonotypes between healthy human individuals. Overall study: The study enrolled two women and three men aged 18 to 49. Findings and limits, study-wide: In contrast to clonotypes shared by all four donors, non-shared clonotypes had lower generation probabilities. It was observed that 5% to 6% of naive CD4 clonotypes were shared across several donors.

This table comes from immunoSEQ multiplex PCR, and its TCRdb copy is limited to in-frame clones, with some not included. This sample has over 1.5 million clones, with approximately 98% found just once. Trimming removed 2 bases at V and 0 bases at J, with 14 bases between. The germline CDR1 and CDR2 sequences are MNHEY and SVGAGI. This CDR3 is built from 16 residues. To note about this clone: Its antigen is undetermined.

The chain joins TRBV6-5 to TRBJ2-7; D might be TRBD1 (6 bases). Input material: naive CD4+ T cells sorted from blood. The subset was: CD45RA+ positively selected. The sequence was collected from a man aged 25-45 years in good health. CDR3 bases: TGTGCCAGCAGTTACCCTACAGGGTCAAGCTCCTACGAGCAGTACTTC. This translates into CASSYPTGSSSYEQYF.